The clone carrying this TCR beta chain occurred once. Participants in the exposed group had met a COVID-19 case in the 2 weeks before joining the study. TCRdb keeps only in-frame clones here, not all; method: immunoSEQ multiplex PCR. The sample contains over 200,000 clones, approximately 86% of which appear only once. These data come from a study of blood T cell repertoires in COVID-19. In the study overall: The United States, Italy and Spain supplied acute and convalescent COVID-19 samples.

Input material: PBMCs or T cells enriched from blood (not recorded which). The origin of this receptor is a woman under 40 who had been exposed to COVID-19.

In DNA form, the CDR3 reads TGTGCCACCAGCAGACCCAGGGGGAAATTCACTGAAGCTTTCTTT. The encoded protein is CATSRPRGKFTEAFF. V and J are TRBV15 and TRBJ1-1; 7 bases match TRBD1. The CDR3 is 15 residues long. CDR1 and CDR2 from the germline V gene are LNHNV and YYDKDF (reference sequence). With V trimmed by 2 bases and J by 4 bases, 7 bases remained unmatched.